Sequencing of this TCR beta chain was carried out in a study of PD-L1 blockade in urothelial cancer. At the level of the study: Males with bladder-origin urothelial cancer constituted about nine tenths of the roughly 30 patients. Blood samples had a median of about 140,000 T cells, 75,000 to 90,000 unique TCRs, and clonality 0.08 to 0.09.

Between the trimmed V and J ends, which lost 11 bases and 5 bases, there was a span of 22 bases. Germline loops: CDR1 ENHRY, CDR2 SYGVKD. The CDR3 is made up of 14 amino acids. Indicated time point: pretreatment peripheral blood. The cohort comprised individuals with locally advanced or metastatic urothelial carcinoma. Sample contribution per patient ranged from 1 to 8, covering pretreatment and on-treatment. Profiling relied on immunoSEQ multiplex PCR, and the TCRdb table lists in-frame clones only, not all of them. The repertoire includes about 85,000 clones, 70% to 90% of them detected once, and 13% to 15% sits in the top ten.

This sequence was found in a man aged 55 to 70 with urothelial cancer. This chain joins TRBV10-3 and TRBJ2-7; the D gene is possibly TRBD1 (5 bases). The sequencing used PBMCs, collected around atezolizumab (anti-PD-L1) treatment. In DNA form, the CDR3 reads TGTGCCGTCTCAACTTGGACATTTAAAGACGAGCAGTACTTC. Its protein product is CAVSTWTFKDEQYF.